This note documents a single T cell receptor beta chain sequence. Its antigen is not identified. This record belongs to a study of T-cell memory formation after mild COVID-19. General observations from the study: Contracting clones from day 15 to 85 had balanced CD4/CD8; later expanders favoured CD4+.

The CDR3 spans 17 residues. CDR1 and CDR2 from the germline V gene are MNHEY and SVGEGT. Trimming cost V 0 bases and J 3 bases; bases outside gene matches: 8. Amplification by 5'RACE using constant-segment primers produced TCR alpha and TCR beta cDNA libraries that carried sample barcodes and UMIs. TCRdb itself ran the 5' RACE reads through MiXCR, one entry per CDR3 protein. The sample includes under 450,000 distinct CDR3 sequences, about a quarter of them seen just once. Sequences were obtained from PBMCs or a T cell subset sorted from them (not recorded which). The sequence was collected from an adult woman who had mild COVID-19 (a few samples of this study predate the infection). Cell type and time point are not known. The chain combines TRBV6-2 or TRBV6-3 with TRBJ2-3; 8 nucleotides match TRBD2. CDR3 nucleotides: TGTGCCAGCAGTTACTCGAACCAGCGGGAGCCTACAGATACGCAGTATTTT. Translation: CASSYSNQREPTDTQYF.